The clone carrying this T cell receptor delta chain was detected only a few times. Its antigen is currently unknown. The data are from a study of human gamma delta and Vdelta1 T cells. Study observations and caveats: Polyclonal Delta One T cells reportedly showed broad cytotoxic targeting of acute myeloid leukemia.

V dropped 1 base and J dropped 0 bases, with 33 bases sitting between them. The CDR3 runs 23 residues. Germline CDR1 reads TSWWSYY; CDR2 reads QGS. TCRdb reran clone calling via CATT on the PCR reads. Of several thousand delta-chain clones listed, about 40% are singletons. The sequence derives from a human donor in good health. The V and J genes are TRDV1 and TRDJ1, with D possibly being TRDD2 or TRDD3 (9 bases each). Sequencing was done on a sample of Vdelta1 gamma-delta T cells from blood grown in culture (DOT cells). The DNA of the CDR3 is TGTGCTCTTGGGGAACGGCCTTCCTACGGGGATACGCTATACTTTTTTTACACCGATAAACTCATCTTT. It specifies CALGERPSYGDTLYFFYTDKLIF.